Listed below are T cell receptor beta chains from one sample, sequenced in a study of shared clonotypes between healthy human individuals. Sequenced by immunoSEQ multiplex PCR; TCRdb stores in-frame clones only, minus some. This sample has roughly 2.2 million clones, with over 90% found just once. Sequencing input: naive CD4+ T cells from PBMCs. These TCRs come from a man younger than 35 in good health. Some clones in this sample may be carry-over from other donors' samples. Both conserved end residues are part of each CDR3. Fields, in order: J gene, D gene, V gene, CDR3 length, clone size, CDR3 DNA, CDR3 protein. A D gene is named only where the DNA matches it firmly. The listing skips clone size in some rows; elsewhere it reads once, few, many or a size class.

>TRBJ1-2|-|TRBV30|18|-
TGTGCCTGGAGTTCATTAGGAGCCAGACAGCTCTATGACTATGGCTACACCTTC
CAWSSLGARQLYDYGYTF
>TRBJ2-2|-|TRBV2|15|-
TGTGCCAGCAGTGAAGGGGACTGGGACACCGGGGAGCTGTTTTTT
CASSEGDWDTGELFF
>TRBJ1-1|TRBD1|TRBV5-1|14|-
TGCGCCAGCAGCTTAAGGACAGGGCCCACTGAAGCTTTCTTT
CASSLRTGPTEAFF
>TRBJ1-5|-|TRBV19|12|-
TGTGCCAGTAGTCTCAGAGAACAGCCCCAGCATTTT
CASSLREQPQHF
>TRBJ2-7|-|TRBV2|15|once
TGTGCCAGCAAGTTGGTTGGGACCGAGGCCTACGAGCAGTACTTC
CASKLVGTEAYEQYF
>TRBJ2-7|TRBD2|TRBV5-8|16|-
TGTGCCAGCAGGGAGCTAGCGGGAGGGTCGAAATACGAGCAGTACTTC
CASRELAGGSKYEQYF
>TRBJ2-3|-|TRBV5-1|15|-
TGCGCCAGCAGCCCCGCAGGGAAGGAGACAGATACGCAGTATTTT
CASSPAGKETDTQYF
>TRBJ2-1|TRBD1|TRBV10-3|13|-
TGTGCCACTGACAGGGGGAAAAACAATGAGCAGTTCTTC
CATDRGKNNEQFF
>TRBJ2-3|TRBD2|TRBV18|15|-
TGTGCCAGCTCACCTGGACTAGCGGGGCGAGATACGCAGTATTTT
CASSPGLAGRDTQYF
>TRBJ2-5|-|TRBV5-1|16|-
TGCGCCAGCAGCTTAACCCTGGGATTGGGCAGGGAGACCCAGTACTTC
CASSLTLGLGRETQYF
>TRBJ2-1|-|TRBV30|13|-
TGTGCCTGGAGCACCGGAGCCTACAATGAGCAGTTCTTC
CAWSTGAYNEQFF
>TRBJ2-1|-|TRBV7-3|15|-
TGTGCCAGCAGCCCGTCCGGGTCCCCCTACAATGAGCAGTTCTTC
CASSPSGSPYNEQFF
>TRBJ1-3|TRBD1|TRBV29-1|11|once
TGCAGCGTGGGGACAGGGAACACCATATATTTT
CSVGTGNTIYF
>TRBJ2-1|-|TRBV15|17|-
TGTGCCACCAGCAGAGATAGGGCGGGAATTTTTTACAATGAGCAGTTCTTC
CATSRDRAGIFYNEQFF
>TRBJ2-2|TRBD2|TRBV5-1|18|-
TGCGCCAGCAGCCCCGGGACTAGCGGGAGTTGGGTCACCGGGGAGCTGTTTTTT
CASSPGTSGSWVTGELFF
>TRBJ2-1|TRBD2|TRBV4-2|14|once
TGTGCCAGCGAACCCTCGGGTGCGGGGGGTGAGCAGTTCTTC
CASEPSGAGGEQFF
>TRBJ1-2|-|TRBV4-1|15|-
TGCGCCAGCAGCCGCCCTACGCCGGGTAACTATGGCTACACCTTC
CASSRPTPGNYGYTF
>TRBJ1-5|-|TRBV7-2|13|few
TGTGCCAGCAGGCGCGCAGGGGCCCAGCCCCAGCATTTT
CASRRAGAQPQHF
>TRBJ2-3|-|TRBV28|14|once
TGTGCCAGCAGTTCGGGGGGCGGCACAGATACGCAGTATTTT
CASSSGGGTDTQYF
>TRBJ1-5|TRBD1|TRBV7-9|16|-
TGTGCCAGCAGCTTAGGGGACAGGAGTAGCAATCAGCCCCAGCATTTT
CASSLGDRSSNQPQHF
>TRBJ1-3|-|TRBV2|14|-
TGTGCCAGCAGTGAGGGTTCTCCAGGAAACACCATATATTTT
CASSEGSPGNTIYF
>TRBJ2-1|-|TRBV19|16|-
TGTGCCAGTAGTAGGATCGACAGGGGAGGGTACAATGAGCAGTTCTTC
CASSRIDRGGYNEQFF
>TRBJ2-1|TRBD2|TRBV9|16|-
TGTGCCAGCAGCGGTGGTGGGACTAGCGGGATTGATGAGCAGTTCTTC
CASSGGGTSGIDEQFF
>TRBJ2-7|-|TRBV27|15|-
TGTGCCAGCAGTTTATTCCTAGAGACTTTCTACGAGCAGTACTTC
CASSLFLETFYEQYF
>TRBJ1-2|-|TRBV18|13|few
TGTGCCAGCTCACACGGGCTTAACTATGGCTACACCTTC
CASSHGLNYGYTF
>TRBJ1-5|-|TRBV6-1|12|few
TGTGCCAGCAGTTTAGGCGATCAGCCCCAGCATTTT
CASSLGDQPQHF
>TRBJ2-7|TRBD2|TRBV10-3|16|-
TGTGCCATCAGTGGCCGTCCTAGCGGGAGATCCTACGAGCAGTACTTC
CAISGRPSGRSYEQYF
>TRBJ2-7|TRBD2|TRBV5-4|16|once
TGTGCCAGCAGCGAGGGGCGACTAGCGGGTGCCTACGAGCAGTACTTC
CASSEGRLAGAYEQYF
>TRBJ2-7|-|TRBV5-6|13|-
TGTGCCAGCAGCTTGGCGCGGCAGTACGAGCAGTACTTC
CASSLARQYEQYF
>TRBJ2-3|TRBD2|TRBV5-1|15|-
TGCGCCAGCAGCTTAGGACTAGCGGGCACAGATACGCAGTATTTT
CASSLGLAGTDTQYF
>TRBJ2-3|-|TRBV7-3|15|-
TGTGCCAGCAGCTTAACTGGCAGAAACACAGATACGCAGTATTTT
CASSLTGRNTDTQYF
>TRBJ2-3|-|TRBV9|16|-
TGTGCCAGCAGCGTAGTGAGCCGTGGATTCACAGATACGCAGTATTTT
CASSVVSRGFTDTQYF
>TRBJ1-1|-|TRBV21-1|13|-
TGTGCCAGCAGCAAAGTAGAGGGACTCGGACAGATCTTT
CASSKVEGLGQIF
>TRBJ2-1|-|TRBV9|16|-
TGTGCCAGCAGCCCAATGGGTGGGGCACGAGGCAATGAGCAGTTCTTC
CASSPMGGARGNEQFF
>TRBJ2-2|-|TRBV28|12|-
TGTGCCAGCTTAGGCCCCACCGGGGAGCTGTTTTTT
CASLGPTGELFF
>TRBJ1-1|-|TRBV2|15|-
TGTGCCAGCAGTTCACAGGGAAGAAGTAACACTGAAGCTTTCTTT
CASSSQGRSNTEAFF
>TRBJ1-3|-|TRBV19|13|-
TGTGCCAGTAAAAGGGAGGCTGGAAACACCATATATTTT
CASKREAGNTIYF
>TRBJ2-7|-|TRBV5-6|17|-
TGTGCCAGCAGCTTGCAGTTGTCCCAGGTCTACTCCTACGAGCAGTACTTC
CASSLQLSQVYSYEQYF
>TRBJ2-7|-|TRBV6-6|13|-
TGTGCCAGCAGTTACCCGGGAGTCCCCGAGCAGTACTTC
CASSYPGVPEQYF
>TRBJ1-2|-|TRBV27|18|once
TGTGCCAGCAGCCGGACCGGGACTGACTCGCCCGCCTTCTATGGCTACACCTTC
CASSRTGTDSPAFYGYTF
>TRBJ1-1|TRBD1|TRBV18|16|-
TGTGCCAGCTCACTCGGACAGGGTACATCGAACACTGAAGCTTTCTTT
CASSLGQGTSNTEAFF
>TRBJ2-7|TRBD1|TRBV27|15|-
TGTGCCAGCAGTCGTGTGAGGGGACAGGGGTACGAGCAGTACTTC
CASSRVRGQGYEQYF
>TRBJ1-3|-|TRBV18|13|-
TGTGCCAGCTCACGCGCAGGGGGAAACACCATATATTTT
CASSRAGGNTIYF
>TRBJ2-5|TRBD2|TRBV5-1|18|-
TGCGCCAGCAGACCCTACGGGACTAGTGTGTTGAATAAAGAGACCCAGTACTTC
CASRPYGTSVLNKETQYF
>TRBJ2-7|TRBD1|TRBV7-6|15|once
TGTGCCAGCAGCCCAAACGGACAGGGATTTTACGAGCAGTACTTC
CASSPNGQGFYEQYF
>TRBJ2-1|-|TRBV12-5|17|-
TGTGCTAGTGGTGCCGGGGGCGATTTCCCCCCCCGGAATGAGCAGTTCTTC
CASGAGGDFPPRNEQFF
>TRBJ2-6|TRBD1|TRBV9|19|-
TGTGCCAGCAGCGAGGAGGGACAGGCCCGGAAATCTGGGGCCAACGTCCTGACTTTC
CASSEEGQARKSGANVLTF
>TRBJ1-3|-|TRBV10-3|13|-
TGTGCCATCAGCCAGGGTTATGGAAACACCATATATTTT
CAISQGYGNTIYF